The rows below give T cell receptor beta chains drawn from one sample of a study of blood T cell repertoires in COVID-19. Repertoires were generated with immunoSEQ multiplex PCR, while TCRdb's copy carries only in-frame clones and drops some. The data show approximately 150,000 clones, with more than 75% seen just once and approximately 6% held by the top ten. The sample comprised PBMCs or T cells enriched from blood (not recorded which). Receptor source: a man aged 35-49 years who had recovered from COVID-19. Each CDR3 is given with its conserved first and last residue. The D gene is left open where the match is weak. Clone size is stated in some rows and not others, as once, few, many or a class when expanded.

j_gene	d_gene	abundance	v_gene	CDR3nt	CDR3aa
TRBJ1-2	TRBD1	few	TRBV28	TGTGCCAGCAGTTCCCTTCAGGGGGCTGGCTACACCTTC	CASSSLQGAGYTF
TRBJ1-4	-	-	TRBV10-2	TGCGCCAGCAGTGAGTTGGCAGGGAGGGGTGAAAAACTGTTTTTT	CASSELAGRGEKLFF
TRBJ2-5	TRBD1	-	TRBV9	TGTGCCAGCAGCGGAGGACAGGGGCCGGAGACCCAGTACTTC	CASSGGQGPETQYF
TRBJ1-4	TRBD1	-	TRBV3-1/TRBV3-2	TGTGCCAGCAGCCAGGACAGGCAACTGTTTTTT	CASSQDRQLFF
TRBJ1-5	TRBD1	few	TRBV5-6	TGTGCCAGCAGCTCGACAGGGACTAGACAGCCCCAGCATTTT	CASSSTGTRQPQHF
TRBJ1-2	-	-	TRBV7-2	TGTGCCAGCAGCTTCTCCGGGAAGGATGGCTACACCTTC	CASSFSGKDGYTF
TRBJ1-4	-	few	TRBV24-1	TGTGCCACCAGTGATTCGACAGGCAACTTTGAAAAACTGTTTTTT	CATSDSTGNFEKLFF
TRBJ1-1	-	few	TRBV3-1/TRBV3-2	TGTGCCAGCAGCCGATTCGCGGCGAACACTGAAGCTTTCTTT	CASSRFAANTEAFF
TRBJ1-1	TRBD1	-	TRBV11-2	TGTGCCAGCAGCCTAATCTCCGGGACAGCGAACACTGAAGCTTTCTTT	CASSLISGTANTEAFF
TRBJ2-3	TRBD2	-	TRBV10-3	TGTGCCATCAGTGAGACTAACGGGGGGGCCAGAGATACGCAGTATTTT	CAISETNGGARDTQYF
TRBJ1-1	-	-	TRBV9	TGTGCCAGCAGCCCCCCCGTCGAGACTGAAGCTTTCTTT	CASSPPVETEAFF
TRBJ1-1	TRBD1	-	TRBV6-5	TGTGCCAGCACAATGACAGGGGTGGATACTGAAGCTTTCTTT	CASTMTGVDTEAFF
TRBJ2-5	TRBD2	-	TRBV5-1	TGCGCCAGCAGCGGAGGCGGGACTAGAGGATTGGGGACCCAGTACTTC	CASSGGGTRGLGTQYF
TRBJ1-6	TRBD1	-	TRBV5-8	TGTGCCAGCGGGGACAGGAATAATTCACCCCTCCACTTT	CASGDRNNSPLHF
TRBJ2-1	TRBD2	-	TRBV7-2	TGTGCCAGCAGCTTAGCGCCGGAGCTAGCGGGGGGCCTGTCTGAGCAGTTCTTC	CASSLAPELAGGLSEQFF
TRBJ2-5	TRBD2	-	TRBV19	TGTGCCAGCAATGTAGCGGGAGAAGAGACCCAGTACTTC	CASNVAGEETQYF
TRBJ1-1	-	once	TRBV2	TGTGCCAGCAGTGTCTTGGGGGGATCGGGCACTGAAGCTTTCTTT	CASSVLGGSGTEAFF
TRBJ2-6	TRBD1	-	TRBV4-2	TGTGCCAGCAGCCAGGAGGCAGGGGGATTCTCTGGGGCCAACGTCCTGACTTTC	CASSQEAGGFSGANVLTF
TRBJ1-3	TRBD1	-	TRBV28	TGTGCCAGCAGCCGGCAGGGGGCATGGGGAAACACCATATATTTT	CASSRQGAWGNTIYF
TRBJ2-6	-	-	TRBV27	TGTGCCAGCAGACAACAGGGAATAGTGTCTGGGGCCAACGTCCTGACTTTC	CASRQQGIVSGANVLTF
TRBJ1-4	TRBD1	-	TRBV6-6	TGTGCCAGCAGTACGACAGGGGTGGGGGAAAAACTGTTTTTT	CASSTTGVGEKLFF
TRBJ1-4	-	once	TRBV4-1	TGCGCCAGCAGCCGGGGGCCAGCGGATCCTGAAAAACTGTTTTTT	CASSRGPADPEKLFF
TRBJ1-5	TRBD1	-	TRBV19	TGTGCCAGTGGCTCTGGACAGGGAACGGACGGGGGCAATCAGCCCCAGCATTTT	CASGSGQGTDGGNQPQHF
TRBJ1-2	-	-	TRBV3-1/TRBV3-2	TGTGCCAGCAGCCCACGGGGAACTAACTATGGCTACACCTTC	CASSPRGTNYGYTF
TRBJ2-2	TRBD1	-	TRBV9	TGTGCCAGCAGCCCCCGGACAGGGTCGAACACCGGGGAGCTGTTTTTT	CASSPRTGSNTGELFF
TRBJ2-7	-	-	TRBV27	TGTGCCAGCAGTCCCGAGACAGGGAGGTACCTCTACGAGCAGTACTTC	CASSPETGRYLYEQYF
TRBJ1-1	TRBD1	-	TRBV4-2	TGTGCCAGCAGCCAAGAAGCCAGGGGGGACACTGAAGCTTTCTTT	CASSQEARGDTEAFF
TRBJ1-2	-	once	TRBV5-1	TGCGCCAGCAGCTTGGACAGGGATTCCCTAAACTATGGCTACACCTTC	CASSLDRDSLNYGYTF
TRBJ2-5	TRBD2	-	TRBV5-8	TGTGCCAGCAACACGGGACTAGCGGGGGGTTTTCAGTACTTC	CASNTGLAGGFQYF
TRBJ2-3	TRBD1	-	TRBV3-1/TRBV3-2	TGTGCCAGCAGCCAAGGCGCAAGAGGGGGCATAGATACGCAGTATTTT	CASSQGARGGIDTQYF
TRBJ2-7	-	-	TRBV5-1	TGCGCCAGCAGCTTGGCCACCGGGACAAGGGGCGAGCAGTACTTC	CASSLATGTRGEQYF
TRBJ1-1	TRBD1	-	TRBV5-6	TGTGCCAGCAGCTACATACAGGGGACCCGGGAAGCTTTCTTT	CASSYIQGTREAFF
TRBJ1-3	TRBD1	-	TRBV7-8	TGTGCCAGCAGCTTGAAAACAGGGGGCACTGGAAACACCATATATTTT	CASSLKTGGTGNTIYF
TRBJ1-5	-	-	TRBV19	TGTGCCAGTAAGACACAGGGAGACCAGCCCCAGCATTTT	CASKTQGDQPQHF
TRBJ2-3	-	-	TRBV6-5	TGTGCCAGCGGTAACCGGGACACACGCACAGATACGCAGTATTTT	CASGNRDTRTDTQYF
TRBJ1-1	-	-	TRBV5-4	TGTGCCAGCAGCTTCGACAAGTCAGACACTGAAGCTTTCTTT	CASSFDKSDTEAFF
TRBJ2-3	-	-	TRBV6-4	TGTGCCAGCAGTGAAGCCGCAGGGGCAACCGATACGCAGTATTTT	CASSEAAGATDTQYF
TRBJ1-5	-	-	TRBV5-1	TGCGCCAGCAGCCTAGGAATAGGGGCCGCCAATCAGCCCCAGCATTTT	CASSLGIGAANQPQHF
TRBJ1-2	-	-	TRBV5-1	TGCGCCAGCAGCCCCCCCCAGGGGAGGGATGGCTACACCTTC	CASSPPQGRDGYTF
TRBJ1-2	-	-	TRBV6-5	TGTGCCAGCAGTTACCGCAGGGAGGGTGGCTACACCTTC	CASSYRREGGYTF
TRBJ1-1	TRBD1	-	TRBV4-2	TGTGCCAGCAGCCAAGGGGACAGTTATGAAGCTTTCTTT	CASSQGDSYEAFF
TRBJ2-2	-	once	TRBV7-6	TGTGCCAGCAGCCCCCTCGGAGTGTCGACCGGGGAGCTGTTTTTT	CASSPLGVSTGELFF
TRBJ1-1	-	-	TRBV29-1	TGCAGCGTTGAAGATCTTTTCGGATTTGGGGCTATGAACACTGAAGCTTTCTTT	CSVEDLFGFGAMNTEAFF
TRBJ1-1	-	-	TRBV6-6	TGTGCCAGCAGACGTAACAGGGACACTGAAGCTTTCTTT	CASRRNRDTEAFF
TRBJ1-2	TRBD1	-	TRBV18	TGTGCCAGCTCACCGGGACAGGGGGTTCAAGATGGCTACACCTTC	CASSPGQGVQDGYTF
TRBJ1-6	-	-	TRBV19	TGTGCCAGTAGTATAGGGAGCGCAGGGCAATCACCCCTCCACTTT	CASSIGSAGQSPLHF
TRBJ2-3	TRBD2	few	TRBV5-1	TGCGCCAGCAGCTCAACTAGCGGGGGGGCGCGGGGAGATACGCAGTATTTT	CASSSTSGGARGDTQYF
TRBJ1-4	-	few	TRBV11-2	TGTGCCAGCAGTAGGAGACAGCGCAGGGATAGTGAAAAACTGTTTTTT	CASSRRQRRDSEKLFF
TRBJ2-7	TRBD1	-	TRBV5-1	TGCGCCAGCAGCTTGCAGGCAGGGGGCAAGCTAAACTTAGGAGAGCAGTACTTC	CASSLQAGGKLNLGEQYF
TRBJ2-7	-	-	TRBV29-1	TGCAGCGTCGACCAGGGTGGCGCCTACGAGCAGTACTTC	CSVDQGGAYEQYF
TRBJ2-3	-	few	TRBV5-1	TGCGCCAGCAGCTTGGGGGGGCGCCTCACAGATACGCAGTATTTT	CASSLGGRLTDTQYF
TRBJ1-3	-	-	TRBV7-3	TGTGCCAGCAGCTCCGACAGCGGAAACACCATATATTTT	CASSSDSGNTIYF
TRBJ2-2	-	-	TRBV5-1	TGCGCCAGCAGCTTGCAGAATCCCGGGTTCGGGGAGCTGTTTTTT	CASSLQNPGFGELFF
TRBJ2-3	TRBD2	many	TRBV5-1	TGCGCCAGCAGCCTAGCGGCTTACACAGATACGCAGTATTTT	CASSLAAYTDTQYF
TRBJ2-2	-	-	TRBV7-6	TGTGCCAGCAGCTTAGGCGCGGTGAACACCGGGGAGCTGTTTTTT	CASSLGAVNTGELFF
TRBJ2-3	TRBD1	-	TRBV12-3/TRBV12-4	TGTGCCAGCAGTTCACTCACCGGGACAGATAGGCATTTT	CASSSLTGTDRHF
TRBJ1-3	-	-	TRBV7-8	TGTGCCAGCAGCGTGGTGGGGAGACAAACTGGAAACACCATATATTTT	CASSVVGRQTGNTIYF
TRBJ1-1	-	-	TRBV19	TGTGCCAGTAGACCGGGACAATTTAACACTGAAGCTTTCTTT	CASRPGQFNTEAFF